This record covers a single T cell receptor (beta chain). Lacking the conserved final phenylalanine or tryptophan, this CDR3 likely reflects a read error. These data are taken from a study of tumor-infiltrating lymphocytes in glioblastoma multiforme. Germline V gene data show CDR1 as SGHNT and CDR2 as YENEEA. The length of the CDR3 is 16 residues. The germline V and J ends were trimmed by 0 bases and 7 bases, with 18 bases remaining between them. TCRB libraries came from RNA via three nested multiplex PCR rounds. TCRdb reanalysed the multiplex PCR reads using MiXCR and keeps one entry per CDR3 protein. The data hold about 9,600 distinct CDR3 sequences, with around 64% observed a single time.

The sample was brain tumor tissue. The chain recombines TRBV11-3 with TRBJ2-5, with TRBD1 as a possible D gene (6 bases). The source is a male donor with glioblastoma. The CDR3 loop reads CASSLEQGQPLWTQYL. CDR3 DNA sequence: TGTGCCAGCAGCTTAGAACAAGGACAGCCCCTTTGGACCCAGTACTTG.